The clone carrying this T cell receptor (beta chain) was seen more than once but under ten times. Original processing notes: Amplification with reference gene primers provided the estimates of nucleated cell counts. Using immunoSEQ multiplex PCR, the repertoire was profiled, and TCRdb retains in-frame clones only, with some absent. V and J calls and clone size are as listed in that table; D and trimming were resolved from the DNA. The sample has about 130,000 clones, more than 70% seen once. This entry comes from a study of blood T cell repertoires in COVID-19. Study-level information: PBMCs, B-cell-depleted T cells, or T cells provided the cDNA or gDNA that made up the material.

V shed 2 bases, J shed 2 bases, and the junction held 6 bases outside the gene matches. The CDR3 is made up of 15 amino acids. The germline CDR1 and CDR2 sequences are ENHRY and SYGVKD. The source material was peripheral blood. The chain links TRBV10-3 to TRBJ2-7, with TRBD2 identical over 7 bases. The sequence came from a woman under 40 who had recovered from COVID-19. In DNA form, the CDR3 reads TGTGCCATCAGTGAGGAAGGGAGGGCCACCTACGAGCAGTACTTC. This translates into CAISEEGRATYEQYF.